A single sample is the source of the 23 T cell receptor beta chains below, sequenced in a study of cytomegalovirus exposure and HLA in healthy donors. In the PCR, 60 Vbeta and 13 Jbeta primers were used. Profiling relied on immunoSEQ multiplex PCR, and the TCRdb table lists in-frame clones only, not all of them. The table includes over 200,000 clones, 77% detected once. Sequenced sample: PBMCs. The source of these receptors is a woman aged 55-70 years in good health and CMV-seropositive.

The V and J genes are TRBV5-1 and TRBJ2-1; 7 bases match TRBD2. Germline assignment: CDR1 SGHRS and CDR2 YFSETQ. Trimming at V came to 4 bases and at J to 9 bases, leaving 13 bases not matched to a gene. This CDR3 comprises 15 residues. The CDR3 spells CASSLRGTSGGEQFF. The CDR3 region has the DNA TGCGCCAGCAGCCTCCGAGGGACGTCGGGAGGTGAGCAGTTCTTC.

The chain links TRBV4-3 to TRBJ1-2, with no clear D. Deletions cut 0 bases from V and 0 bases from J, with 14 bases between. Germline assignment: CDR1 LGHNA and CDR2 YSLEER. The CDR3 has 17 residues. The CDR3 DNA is TGCGCCAGCAGCCAAGACACTAGCAGACAAGCTAACTATGGCTACACCTTC. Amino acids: CASSQDTSRQANYGYTF.

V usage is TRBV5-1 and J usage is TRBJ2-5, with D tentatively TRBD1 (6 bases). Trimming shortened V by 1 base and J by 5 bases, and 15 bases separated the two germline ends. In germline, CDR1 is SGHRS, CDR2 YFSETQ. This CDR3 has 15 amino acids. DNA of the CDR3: TGCGCCAGCAGCTTGAACAGGCCCCAGGGGGAGACCCAGTACTTC. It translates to CASSLNRPQGETQYF.

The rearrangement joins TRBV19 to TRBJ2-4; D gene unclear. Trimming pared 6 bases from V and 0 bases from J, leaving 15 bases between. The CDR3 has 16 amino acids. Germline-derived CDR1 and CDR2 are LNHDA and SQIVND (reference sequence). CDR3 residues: CASSLSLMRAKNIQYF. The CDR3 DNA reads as TGTGCCAGTAGCCTTTCCCTCATGCGAGCCAAAAACATTCAGTACTTC.

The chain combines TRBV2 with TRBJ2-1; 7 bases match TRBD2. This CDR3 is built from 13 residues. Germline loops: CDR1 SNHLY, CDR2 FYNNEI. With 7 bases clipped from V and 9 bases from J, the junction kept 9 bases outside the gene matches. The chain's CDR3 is CASKLARESEQFF. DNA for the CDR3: TGTGCCAGCAAACTAGCGAGGGAGAGTGAGCAGTTCTTC.

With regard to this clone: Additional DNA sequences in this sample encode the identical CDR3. The DNA for the CDR3 is TGCAGCGTTCAAATTGGGAGAGGGCAAGAGACCCAGTACTTC. It translates to CSVQIGRGQETQYF. J is TRBJ2-5 and V is TRBV29-1; D perhaps matches TRBD2 (5 bases). The CDR3 covers 14 residues. Trimming removed 5 bases at V and 2 bases at J, with 15 bases between. CDR1 SQVTM and CDR2 ANQGSEA come from the germline V gene. The whole variable domain, filled in from reference TRBV29-1 and TRBJ2-5, reads SAVISQKPSRDICQRGTSLTIQCQVDSQVTMMFWYRQQPGQSLTLIATANQGSEATYESGFVIDKFPISRPNLTFSTLTVSNMSPEDSSIYLCSVQIGRGQETQYFGPGTRLLVL.

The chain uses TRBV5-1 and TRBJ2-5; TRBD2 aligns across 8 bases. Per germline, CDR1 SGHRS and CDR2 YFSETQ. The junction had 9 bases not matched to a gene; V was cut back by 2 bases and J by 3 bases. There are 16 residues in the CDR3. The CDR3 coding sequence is TGCGCCAGCAGCTTTGCCAGCGGGGGTTCCGAAGAGACCCAGTACTTC. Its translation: CASSFASGGSEETQYF.

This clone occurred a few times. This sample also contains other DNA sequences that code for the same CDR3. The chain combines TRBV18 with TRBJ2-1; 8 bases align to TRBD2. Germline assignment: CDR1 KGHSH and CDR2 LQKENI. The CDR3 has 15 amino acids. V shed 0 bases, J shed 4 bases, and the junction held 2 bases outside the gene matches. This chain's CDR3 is CASSPPSGGYNEQFF. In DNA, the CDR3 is TGTGCCAGCTCACCACCGAGCGGGGGTTACAATGAGCAGTTCTTC.

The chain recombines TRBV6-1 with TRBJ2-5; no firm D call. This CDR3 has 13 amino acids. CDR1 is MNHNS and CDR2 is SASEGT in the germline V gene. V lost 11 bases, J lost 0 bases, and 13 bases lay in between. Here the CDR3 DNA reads TGTGCCCTACTCGACACGTACCAAGAGACCCAGTACTTC. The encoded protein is CALLDTYQETQYF.

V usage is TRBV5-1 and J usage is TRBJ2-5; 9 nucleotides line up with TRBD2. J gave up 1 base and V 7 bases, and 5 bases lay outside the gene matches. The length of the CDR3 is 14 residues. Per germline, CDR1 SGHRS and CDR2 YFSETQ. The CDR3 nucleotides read TGCGCCAGCGGGCTAGCGGGGACCCAAGAGACCCAGTACTTC. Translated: CASGLAGTQETQYF.

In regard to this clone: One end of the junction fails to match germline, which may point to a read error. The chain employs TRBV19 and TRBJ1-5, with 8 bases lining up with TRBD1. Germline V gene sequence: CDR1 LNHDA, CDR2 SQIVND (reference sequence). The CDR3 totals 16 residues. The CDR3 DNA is TGTGCCAGTAGTGCTCAGGGGGCGGCTAGCGATCAGCCCCAGCATTTT. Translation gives CASSAQGAASDQPQHF.

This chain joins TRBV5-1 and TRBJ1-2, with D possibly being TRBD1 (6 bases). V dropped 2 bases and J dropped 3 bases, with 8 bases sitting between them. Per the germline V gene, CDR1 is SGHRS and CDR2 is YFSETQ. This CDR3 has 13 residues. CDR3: CASSLKGDYGYTF. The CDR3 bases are TGCGCCAGCAGCTTAAAGGGGGACTATGGCTACACCTTC.

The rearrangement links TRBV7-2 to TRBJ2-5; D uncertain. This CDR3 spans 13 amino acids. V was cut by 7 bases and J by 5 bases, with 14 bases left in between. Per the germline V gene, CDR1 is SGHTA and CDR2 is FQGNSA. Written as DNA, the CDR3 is TGTGCCAGCACCCCTTATGCTCAGGAGACCCAGTACTTC. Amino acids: CASTPYAQETQYF. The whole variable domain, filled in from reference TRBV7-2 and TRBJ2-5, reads GAGVSQSPSNKVTEKGKDVELRCDPISGHTALYWYRQSLGQGLEFLIYFQGNSAPDKSGLPSDRFSAERTGGSVSTLTIQRTQQEDSAVYLCASTPYAQETQYFGPGTRLLVL.

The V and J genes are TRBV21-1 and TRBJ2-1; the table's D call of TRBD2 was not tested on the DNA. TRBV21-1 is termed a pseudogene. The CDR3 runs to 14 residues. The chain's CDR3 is CASLAGGPHNEQFF. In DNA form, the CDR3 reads TGTGCCAGTCTAGCGGGGGGGCCACACAATGAGCAGTTCTTC.

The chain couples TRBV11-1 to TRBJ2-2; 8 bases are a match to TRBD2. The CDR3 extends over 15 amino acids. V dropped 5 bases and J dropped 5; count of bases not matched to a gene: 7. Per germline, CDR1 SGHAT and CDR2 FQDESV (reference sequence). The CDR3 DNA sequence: TGTGCCAGCAGCCGGGGGGGTCTGGTAACCGGGGAGCTGTTTTTT. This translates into CASSRGGLVTGELFF.

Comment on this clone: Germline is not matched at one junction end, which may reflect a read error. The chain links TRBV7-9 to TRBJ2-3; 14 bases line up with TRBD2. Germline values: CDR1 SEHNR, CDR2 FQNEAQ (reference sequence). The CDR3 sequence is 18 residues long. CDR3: CSSSLFGTSGGLRDTQYF. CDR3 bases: TGTTCCAGCAGCTTATTCGGGACTAGCGGGGGCCTCAGGGATACGCAGTATTTT.

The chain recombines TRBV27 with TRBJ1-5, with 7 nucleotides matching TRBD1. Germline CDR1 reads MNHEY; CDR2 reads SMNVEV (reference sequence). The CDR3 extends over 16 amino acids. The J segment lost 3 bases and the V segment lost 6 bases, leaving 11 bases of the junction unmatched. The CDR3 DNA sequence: TGTGCCAGCAGGGGACGGTGGACAGGAGCCAATCAGCCCCAGCATTTT. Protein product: CASRGRWTGANQPQHF.

CDR3 nucleotides: TGTGCCATCAATTCCGGGACAGGGGGCGGACCGAACACTGAAGCTTTCTTT. Its protein product is CAINSGTGGGPNTEAFF. V and J are TRBV10-3 and TRBJ1-1, with 12 bases matching TRBD1. This CDR3 region has 17 residues. Germline lookup yields CDR1 ENHRY and CDR2 SYGVKD. Germline trimming cut 7 bases from V and 1 base from J; bases unmatched to any gene: 10.

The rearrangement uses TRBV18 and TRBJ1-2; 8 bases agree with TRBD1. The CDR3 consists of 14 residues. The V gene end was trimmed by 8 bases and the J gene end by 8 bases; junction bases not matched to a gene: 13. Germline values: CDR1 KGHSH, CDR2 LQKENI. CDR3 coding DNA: TGTGCCAGCGCTCTTTCAGGGGGCAAGGACGGCTACACCTTC. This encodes CASALSGGKDGYTF.

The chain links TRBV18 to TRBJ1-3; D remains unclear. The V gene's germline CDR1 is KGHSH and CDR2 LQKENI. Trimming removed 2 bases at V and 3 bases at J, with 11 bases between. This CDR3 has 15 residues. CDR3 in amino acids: CASSPSAGDGNTIYF. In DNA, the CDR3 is TGTGCCAGCTCACCATCAGCGGGAGATGGAAACACCATATATTTT.

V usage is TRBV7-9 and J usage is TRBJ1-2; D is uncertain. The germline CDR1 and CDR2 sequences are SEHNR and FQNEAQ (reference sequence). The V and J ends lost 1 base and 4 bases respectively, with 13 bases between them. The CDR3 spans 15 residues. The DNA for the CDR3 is TGTGCCAGCAGCTTAGGGCTCCTCGAGGGCTATGGCTACACCTTC. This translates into CASSLGLLEGYGYTF. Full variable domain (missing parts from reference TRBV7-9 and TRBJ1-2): DTGVSQNPRHKITKRGQNVTFRCDPISEHNRLYWYRQTLGQGPEFLTYFQNEAQLEKSRLLSDRFSAERPKGSFSTLEIQRTEQGDSAMYLCASSLGLLEGYGYTFGSGTRLTVV.

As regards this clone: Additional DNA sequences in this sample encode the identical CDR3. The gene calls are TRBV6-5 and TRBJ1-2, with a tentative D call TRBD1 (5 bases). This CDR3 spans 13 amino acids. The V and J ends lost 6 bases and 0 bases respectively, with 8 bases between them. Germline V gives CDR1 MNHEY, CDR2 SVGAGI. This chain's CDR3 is CASSPTANYGYTF. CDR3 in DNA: TGTGCCAGCAGCCCGACAGCTAACTATGGCTACACCTTC.

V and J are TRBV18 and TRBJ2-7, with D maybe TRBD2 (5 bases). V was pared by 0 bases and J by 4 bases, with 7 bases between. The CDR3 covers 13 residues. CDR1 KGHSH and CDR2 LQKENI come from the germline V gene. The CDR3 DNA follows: TGTGCCAGCTCACCACCTTCGGGATACGAGCAGTACTTC. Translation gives CASSPPSGYEQYF.